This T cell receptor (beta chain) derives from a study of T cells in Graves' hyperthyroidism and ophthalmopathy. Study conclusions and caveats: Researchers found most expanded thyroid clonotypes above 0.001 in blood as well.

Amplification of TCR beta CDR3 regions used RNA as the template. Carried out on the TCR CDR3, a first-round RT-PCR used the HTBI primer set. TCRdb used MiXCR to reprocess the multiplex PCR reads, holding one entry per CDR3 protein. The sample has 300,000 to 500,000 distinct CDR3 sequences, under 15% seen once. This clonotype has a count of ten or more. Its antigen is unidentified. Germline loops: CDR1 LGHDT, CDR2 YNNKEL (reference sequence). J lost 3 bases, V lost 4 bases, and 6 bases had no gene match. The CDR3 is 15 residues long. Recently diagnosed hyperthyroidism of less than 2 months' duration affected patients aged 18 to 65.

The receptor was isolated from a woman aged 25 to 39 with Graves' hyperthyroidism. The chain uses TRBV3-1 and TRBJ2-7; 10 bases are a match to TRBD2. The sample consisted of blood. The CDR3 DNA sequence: TGTGCCAGCAGCCCTGCTAGCGGGAGTAGCTACGAGCAGTACTTC. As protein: CASSPASGSSYEQYF.